This TCR beta chain was obtained from a study of T cell repertoires in cytomegalovirus infection. This clonotype was observed many times. Its antigen is not identified. CDR1 and CDR2 (germline): SGHTA, FQGTGA. The CDR3 has 13 amino acids. Trimming removed 4 bases at V and 4 bases at J, with 10 bases between. TCRdb itself ran the reads through MiXCR, one entry per CDR3 protein. The sample holds around 280,000 distinct CDR3 sequences, roughly 13% seen once. Points from the study as a whole: In two of eight donors, the top clonotype was HLA-C-restricted CMV-specific.

The specimen sequenced was PBMCs. The chain couples TRBV7-3 to TRBJ1-1, with D maybe TRBD1 (5 bases). The clonotype comes from a human donor in good health (CMV status not recorded). Some clones in this sample may be carry-over from other donors' samples. CDR3 amino acids: CASSSTGATEAFF. In DNA, the CDR3 is TGTGCCAGCAGCTCAACAGGAGCCACTGAAGCTTTCTTT.